The clone carrying this T cell receptor beta chain has just a few counts. What it recognizes is unknown. The CDR3 contains 13 residues. Between the trimmed V and J ends, which lost 2 bases and 1 base, there was a span of 5 bases. Germline V CDR1 and CDR2: WNHNN, SYGVQD (reference sequence). 13 Jbeta primers and 60 Vbeta primers were used for the PCR. Sequencing was performed with immunoSEQ multiplex PCR; in TCRdb, only in-frame clones are kept and a portion is missing. Of some 97,000 clones listed, around 80% are singletons. This entry belongs to a study of cytomegalovirus exposure and HLA in healthy donors. General observations from the study: Researchers reported that three CMV-associated chains were confirmed in vitro as CMV antigen-specific.

Sample: PBMCs. This chain joins TRBV10-1 and TRBJ1-1; D gene ambiguous. This clonotype was obtained from a woman aged 50 to 60 in good health and CMV-seropositive. CDR3 sequence (DNA): TGCGCCAGCAGTGAGAGCCCGAACACTGAAGCTTTCTTT. It is translated as CASSESPNTEAFF.